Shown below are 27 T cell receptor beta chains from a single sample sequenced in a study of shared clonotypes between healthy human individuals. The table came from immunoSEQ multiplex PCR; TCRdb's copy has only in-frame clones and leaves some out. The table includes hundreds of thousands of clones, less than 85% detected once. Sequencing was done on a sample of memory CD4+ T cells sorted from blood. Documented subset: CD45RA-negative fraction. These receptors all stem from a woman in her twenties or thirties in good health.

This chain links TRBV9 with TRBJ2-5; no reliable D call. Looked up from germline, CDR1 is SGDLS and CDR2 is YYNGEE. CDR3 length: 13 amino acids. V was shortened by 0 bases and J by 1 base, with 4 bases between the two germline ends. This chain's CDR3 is CASSVGLQETQYF. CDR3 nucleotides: TGTGCCAGCAGCGTAGGACTCCAAGAGACCCAGTACTTC.

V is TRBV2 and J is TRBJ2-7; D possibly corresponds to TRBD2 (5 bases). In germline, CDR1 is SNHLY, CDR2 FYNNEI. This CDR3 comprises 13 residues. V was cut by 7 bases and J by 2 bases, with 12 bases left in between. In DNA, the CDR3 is TGTGCCAGCATGGTGGGAGCCCCCTACGAGCAGTACTTC. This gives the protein CASMVGAPYEQYF. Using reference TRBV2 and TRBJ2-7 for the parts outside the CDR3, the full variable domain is EPEVTQTPSHQVTQMGQEVILRCVPISNHLYFYWYRQILGQKVEFLVSFYNNEISEKSEIFDDQFSVERPDGSNFTLKIRSTKLEDSAMYFCASMVGAPYEQYFGPGTRLTVT.

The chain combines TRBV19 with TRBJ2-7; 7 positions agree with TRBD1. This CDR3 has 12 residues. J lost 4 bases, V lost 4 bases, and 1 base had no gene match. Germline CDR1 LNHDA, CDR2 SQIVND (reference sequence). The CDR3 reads CASSTQGYEQYF. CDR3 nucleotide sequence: TGTGCCAGTAGTACACAGGGGTACGAGCAGTACTTC.

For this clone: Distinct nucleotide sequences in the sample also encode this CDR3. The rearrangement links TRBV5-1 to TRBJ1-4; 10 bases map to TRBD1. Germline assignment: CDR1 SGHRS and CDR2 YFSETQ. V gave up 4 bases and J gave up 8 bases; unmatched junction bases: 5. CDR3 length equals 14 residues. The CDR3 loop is CASSPGTGDEKLFF. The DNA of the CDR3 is TGCGCCAGCAGCCCGGGGACAGGGGACGAAAAACTGTTTTTT.

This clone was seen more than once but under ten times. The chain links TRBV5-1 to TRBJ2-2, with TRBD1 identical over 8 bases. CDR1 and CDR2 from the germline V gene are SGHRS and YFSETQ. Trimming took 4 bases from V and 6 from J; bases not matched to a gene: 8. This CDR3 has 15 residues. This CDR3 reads CASSPPDRGAGELFF. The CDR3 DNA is TGCGCCAGCAGCCCGCCCGACAGGGGTGCCGGGGAGCTGTTTTTT.

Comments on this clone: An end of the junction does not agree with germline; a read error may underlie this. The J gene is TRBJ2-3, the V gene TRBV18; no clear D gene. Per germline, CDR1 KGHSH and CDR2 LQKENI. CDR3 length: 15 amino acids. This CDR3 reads CASAPLPVNTDTQYF. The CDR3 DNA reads TGTGCCAGCGCACCTCTTCCGGTTAACACAGATACGCAGTATTTT.

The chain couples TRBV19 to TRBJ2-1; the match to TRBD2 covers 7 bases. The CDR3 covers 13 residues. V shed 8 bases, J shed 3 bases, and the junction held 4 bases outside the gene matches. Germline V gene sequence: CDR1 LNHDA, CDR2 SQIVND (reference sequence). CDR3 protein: CASGLADYNEQFF. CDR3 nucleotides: TGTGCCAGTGGTCTAGCGGACTACAATGAGCAGTTCTTC.

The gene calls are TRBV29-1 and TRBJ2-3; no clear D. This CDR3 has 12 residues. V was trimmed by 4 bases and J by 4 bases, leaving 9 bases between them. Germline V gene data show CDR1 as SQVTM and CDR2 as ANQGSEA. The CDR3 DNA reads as TGCAGCGTTGTCCCCTCCGCAGATACGCAGTATTTT. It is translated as CSVVPSADTQYF.

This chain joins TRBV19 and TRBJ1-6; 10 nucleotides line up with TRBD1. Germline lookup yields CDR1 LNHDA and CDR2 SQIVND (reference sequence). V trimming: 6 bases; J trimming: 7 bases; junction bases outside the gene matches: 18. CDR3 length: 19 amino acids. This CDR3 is CASSLSDRGRRVPNSPLHF. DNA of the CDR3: TGTGCCAGTAGCCTATCCGACAGGGGGCGAAGGGTTCCCAATTCACCCCTCCACTTT.

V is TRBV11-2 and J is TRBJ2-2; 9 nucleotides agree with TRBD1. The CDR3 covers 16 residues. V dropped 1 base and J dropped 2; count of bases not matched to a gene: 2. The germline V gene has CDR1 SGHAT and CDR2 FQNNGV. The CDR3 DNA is TGTGCCAGCAGCTTAGCGGGACAGGGTAACACCGGGGAGCTGTTTTTT. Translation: CASSLAGQGNTGELFF.

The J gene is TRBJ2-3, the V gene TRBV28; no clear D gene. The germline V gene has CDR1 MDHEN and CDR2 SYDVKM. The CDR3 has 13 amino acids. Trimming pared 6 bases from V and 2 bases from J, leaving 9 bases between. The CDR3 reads CASSQANTDTQYF. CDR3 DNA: TGTGCCAGCAGCCAAGCGAACACAGATACGCAGTATTTT.

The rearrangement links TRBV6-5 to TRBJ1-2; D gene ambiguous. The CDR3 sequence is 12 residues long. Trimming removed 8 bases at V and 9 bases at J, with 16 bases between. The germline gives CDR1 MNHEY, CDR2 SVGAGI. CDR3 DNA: TGTGCCAGCGGGTCAGGTGGTTCTCGCTACACCTTC. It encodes CASGSGGSRYTF.

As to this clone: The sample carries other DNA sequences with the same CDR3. The CDR3 coding sequence is TGCAGCGTTTACAGGAACACTGAAGCTTTCTTT. Translated: CSVYRNTEAFF. The V and J genes are TRBV29-1 and TRBJ1-1; D is uncertain. Germline CDR1 and CDR2: SQVTM and ANQGSEA. The CDR3 spans 11 residues. The ends were cut back, 5 bases at V and 1 base at J, with 5 bases in the middle. Full variable domain (rest looked up from reference TRBV29-1 and TRBJ1-1): SAVISQKPSRDICQRGTSLTIQCQVDSQVTMMFWYRQQPGQSLTLIATANQGSEATYESGFVIDKFPISRPNLTFSTLTVSNMSPEDSSIYLCSVYRNTEAFFGQGTRLTVV.

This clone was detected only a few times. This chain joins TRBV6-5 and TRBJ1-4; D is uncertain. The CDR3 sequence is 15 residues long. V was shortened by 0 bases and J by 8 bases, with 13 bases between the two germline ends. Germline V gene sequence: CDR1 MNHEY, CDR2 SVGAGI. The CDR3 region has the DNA TGTGCCAGCAGTTACTCTGGACCGGAGGGCGAAAAACTGTTTTTT. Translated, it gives CASSYSGPEGEKLFF.

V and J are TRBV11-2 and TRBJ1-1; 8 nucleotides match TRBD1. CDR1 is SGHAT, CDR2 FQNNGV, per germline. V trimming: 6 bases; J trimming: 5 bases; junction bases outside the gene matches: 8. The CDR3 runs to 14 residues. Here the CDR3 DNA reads TGTGCCAGCAGTACCGGACAGGGTTGGACTGAAGCTTTCTTT. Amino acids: CASSTGQGWTEAFF.

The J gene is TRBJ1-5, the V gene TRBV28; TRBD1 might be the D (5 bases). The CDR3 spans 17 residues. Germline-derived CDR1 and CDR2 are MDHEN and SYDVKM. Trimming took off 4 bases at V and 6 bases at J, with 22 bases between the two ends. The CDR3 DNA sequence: TGTGCCAGCAGTTCGGTATCAGGGTCACTTGTGGGTCAGCCCCAGCATTTT. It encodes CASSSVSGSLVGQPQHF.

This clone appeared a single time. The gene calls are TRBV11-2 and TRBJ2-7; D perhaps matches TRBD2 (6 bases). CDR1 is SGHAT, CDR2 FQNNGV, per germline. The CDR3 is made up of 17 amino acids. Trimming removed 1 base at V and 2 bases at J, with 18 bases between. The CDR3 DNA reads TGTGCCAGCAGCTTAGCCCTGGCGGGAAGAGCTCCCTACGAGCAGTACTTC. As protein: CASSLALAGRAPYEQYF. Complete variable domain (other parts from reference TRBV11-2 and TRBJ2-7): EAGVAQSPRYKIIEKRQSVAFWCNPISGHATLYWYQQILGQGPKLLIQFQNNGVVDDSQLPKDRFSAERLKGVDSTLKIQPAKLEDSAVYLCASSLALAGRAPYEQYFGPGTRLTVT.

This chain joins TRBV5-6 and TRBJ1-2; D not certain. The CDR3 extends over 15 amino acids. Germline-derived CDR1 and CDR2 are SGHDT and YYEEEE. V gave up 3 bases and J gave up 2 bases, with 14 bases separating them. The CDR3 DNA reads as TGTGCCAGCAGCTCCACTCCGGACGCAAACTATGGCTACACCTTC. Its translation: CASSSTPDANYGYTF. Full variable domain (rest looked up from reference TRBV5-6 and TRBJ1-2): DAGVTQSPTHLIKTRGQQVTLRCSPKSGHDTVSWYQQALGQGPQFIFQYYEEEERQRGNFPDRFSGHQFPNYSSELNVNALLLGDSALYLCASSSTPDANYGYTFGSGTRLTVV.

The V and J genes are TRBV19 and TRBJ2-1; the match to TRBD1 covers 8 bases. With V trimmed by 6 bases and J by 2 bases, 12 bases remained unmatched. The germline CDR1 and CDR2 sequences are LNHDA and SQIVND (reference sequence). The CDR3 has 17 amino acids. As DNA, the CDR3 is TGTGCCAGTAGCAACCTATTCCGGGACAGGACCTACAATGAGCAGTTCTTC. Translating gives CASSNLFRDRTYNEQFF.

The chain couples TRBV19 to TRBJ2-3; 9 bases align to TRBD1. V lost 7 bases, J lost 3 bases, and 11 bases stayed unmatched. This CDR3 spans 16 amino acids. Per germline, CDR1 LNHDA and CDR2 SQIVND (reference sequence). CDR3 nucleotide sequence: TGTGCCAGTAAAGGAGTGAGGGACAGGGTTACAGATACGCAGTATTTT. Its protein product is CASKGVRDRVTDTQYF. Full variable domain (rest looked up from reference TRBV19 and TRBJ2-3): DGGITQSPKYLFRKEGQNVTLSCEQNLNHDAMYWYRQDPGQGLRLIYYSQIVNDFQKGDIAEGYSVSREKKESFPLTVTSAQKNPTAFYLCASKGVRDRVTDTQYFGPGTRLTVL.

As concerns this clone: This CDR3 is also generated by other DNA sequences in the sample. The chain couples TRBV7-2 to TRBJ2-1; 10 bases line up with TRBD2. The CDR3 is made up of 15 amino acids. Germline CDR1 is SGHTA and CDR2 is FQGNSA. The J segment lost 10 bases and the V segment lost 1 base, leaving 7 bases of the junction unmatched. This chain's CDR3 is CASSLGLAGVGEQFF. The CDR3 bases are TGTGCCAGCAGCTTAGGCCTAGCGGGAGTGGGAGAGCAGTTCTTC. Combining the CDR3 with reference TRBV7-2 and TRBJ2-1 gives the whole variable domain GAGVSQSPSNKVTEKGKDVELRCDPISGHTALYWYRQSLGQGLEFLIYFQGNSAPDKSGLPSDRFSAERTGGSVSTLTIQRTQQEDSAVYLCASSLGLAGVGEQFFGPGTRLTVL.

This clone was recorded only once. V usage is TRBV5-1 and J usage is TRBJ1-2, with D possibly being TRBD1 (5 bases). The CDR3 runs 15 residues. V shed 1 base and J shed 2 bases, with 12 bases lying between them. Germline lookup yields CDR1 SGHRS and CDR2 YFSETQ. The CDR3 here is CASSLSQGPNYGYTF. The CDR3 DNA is TGCGCCAGCAGCTTGTCGCAGGGACCCAACTATGGCTACACCTTC.

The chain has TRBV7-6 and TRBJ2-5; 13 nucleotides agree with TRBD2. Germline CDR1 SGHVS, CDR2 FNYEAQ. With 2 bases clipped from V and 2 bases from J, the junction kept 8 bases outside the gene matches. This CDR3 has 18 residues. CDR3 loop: CASSLMTPLAGGQETQYF. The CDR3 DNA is TGTGCCAGCAGCTTAATGACCCCACTAGCGGGAGGGCAAGAGACCCAGTACTTC. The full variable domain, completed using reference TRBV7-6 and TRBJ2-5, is GAGVSQSPRYKVTKRGQDVALRCDPISGHVSLYWYRQALGQGPEFLTYFNYEAQQDKSGLPNDRFSAERPEGSISTLTIQRTEQRDSAMYRCASSLMTPLAGGQETQYFGPGTRLLVL.

The CDR3 DNA is TGTGCCAGCAGCGTAGTAGGGGGATCCGATGGCTACACCTTC. It translates to CASSVVGGSDGYTF. This chain links TRBV9 with TRBJ1-2; D possibly corresponds to TRBD1 (6 bases). Germline CDR1 is SGDLS and CDR2 is YYNGEE. CDR3 length equals 14 residues. The V and J ends lost 0 bases and 6 bases respectively, with 12 bases between them.

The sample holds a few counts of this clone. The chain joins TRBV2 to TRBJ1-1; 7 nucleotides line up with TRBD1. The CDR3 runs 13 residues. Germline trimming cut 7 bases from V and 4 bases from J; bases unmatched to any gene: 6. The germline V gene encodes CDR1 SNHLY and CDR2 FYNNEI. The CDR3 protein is CASNKGAATEAFF. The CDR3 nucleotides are TGTGCCAGCAATAAGGGGGCAGCCACTGAAGCTTTCTTT.

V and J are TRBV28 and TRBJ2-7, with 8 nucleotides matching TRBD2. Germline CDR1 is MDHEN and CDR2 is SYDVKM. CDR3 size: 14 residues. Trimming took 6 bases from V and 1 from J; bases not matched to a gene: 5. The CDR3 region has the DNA TGTGCCAGCAGCCGGGCGGGAGGATCCTACGAGCAGTACTTC. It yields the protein CASSRAGGSYEQYF.

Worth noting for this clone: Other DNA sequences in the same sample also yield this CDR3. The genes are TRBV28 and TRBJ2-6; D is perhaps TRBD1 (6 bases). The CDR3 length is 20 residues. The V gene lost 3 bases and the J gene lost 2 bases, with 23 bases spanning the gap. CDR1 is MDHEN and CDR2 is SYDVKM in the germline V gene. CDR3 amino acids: CASSFKPRGSFFAGANVLTF. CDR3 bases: TGTGCCAGCAGTTTCAAGCCTAGGGGGTCTTTTTTTGCTGGGGCCAACGTCCTGACTTTC.